The 11 T cell receptor beta chains below come from one sample, sequenced in a study of tumor-infiltrating lymphocytes in primary liver carcinoma. Bulk tissue was left unsorted, and RNA and DNA were co-extracted from about 20-30 mg of it. Total RNA amounting to roughly 480 ng was the source from which TCR beta cDNA was made with a constant-region primer. ARM-PCR, slightly modified, supplied the TCR beta libraries through three nested multiplex PCR rounds. Use of TRBV1-TRBV30 forward primers with a C-beta reverse primer characterized the first two PCR rounds, which lasted about 10 cycles each. MiXCR, applied by TCRdb to the multiplex PCR reads, yields one record per CDR3 protein. The repertoire holds some 55,000 distinct CDR3 sequences, with over 65% as singletons. Sequences were obtained from liver tumor tissue from sampling region 2. Subset of the sample: tumor region T2, inferior pole. The receptors were gathered from a man aged 40-49 years with primary liver carcinoma and hepatitis B virus infection.

As for this clonotype: At one of its ends the junction is not consistent with the germline gene, which may arise from a read error. This rearrangement joins TRBV29-1 to TRBJ2-3; D ambiguous. The germline CDR1 and CDR2 sequences are SQVTM and ANQGSEA. The CDR3 totals 12 residues. The CDR3 nucleotides are TGTATCGTCACTATAGGTACAGATACGCAGTATTTT. The encoded protein is CIVTIGTDTQYF.

Remarks on this clonotype: The conserved phenylalanine or tryptophan is not found at the CDR3 terminus, so this likely reflects a read error. The chain couples TRBV24-1 to TRBJ2-1; D is possibly TRBD1 (6 bases). Looked up from germline, CDR1 is KGHDR and CDR2 is SFDVKD. The CDR3 spans 15 residues. Here the CDR3 DNA reads TGTGCCAACAGTAATTTGGGACAATTTGGGAATGAGCAGTTCTTG. It codes for CANSNLGQFGNEQFL.

To note about this clonotype: An end of the junction differs from the germline gene, which may be a read error. The J gene is TRBJ2-7, the V gene TRBV12-3 or TRBV12-4; D uncertain. The CDR3 length is 14 residues. The DNA of the CDR3 is TGTGCCTGCAGTTCTGGCACTGTCTCCAACGAGCAGTACTTC. It specifies CACSSGTVSNEQYF.

With respect to this clonotype: One junction end disagrees with the germline gene, perhaps due to a read error. V usage is TRBV4-2 and J usage is TRBJ2-3; no clear D. CDR1 and CDR2 (germline): LGHNA, YNFKEQ. CDR3 length equals 16 residues. The CDR3 coding sequence is TGTGCCAGCAGCCAAGGGAACCTTGATAGCACAGATAGGCAGTATTTT. This sequence encodes CASSQGNLDSTDRQYF.

As to this clonotype: This clone may be a read error of a much larger clone one base away. V usage is TRBV5-1 and J usage is TRBJ2-3, with 7 bases that match TRBD2. After removal of 0 bases from V and 5 bases from J, the junction contained 6 bases not matched to a gene. Looked up from germline, CDR1 is SGHRS and CDR2 is YFSETQ. CDR3 length: 15 residues. CDR3 sequence (DNA): TGCGCCAGCAGCTTGGGGCGGGGGAATGGAGATACGCAGTATTTT. Its translation is CASSLGRGNGDTQYF.

With respect to this clonotype: The junction differs from germline at one of its ends, possibly a read error. This rearrangement joins TRBV4-1 to TRBJ1-6, with D tentatively TRBD1 (6 bases). The CDR3 is 15 residues long. Looked up from germline, CDR1 is MGHRA and CDR2 is YSYEKL. The CDR3 protein is CASSQVQGLNSPLRF. The DNA of the CDR3 is TGCGCCAGCAGTCAAGTTCAGGGGCTGAATTCACCCCTCCGCTTT.

With respect to this clonotype: The CDR3 ends on some other residue instead of the conserved phenylalanine or tryptophan, so this is likely a read error. Because the CDR3's place on the DNA is in doubt, the DNA is left out and the CDR3 is given as listed by TCRdb. The chain has TRBV4-1 and TRBJ1-2. Germline CDR1 reads MGHRA; CDR2 reads YSYEKL. The length of the CDR3 is 13 amino acids, counting both ends. The CDR3 protein is CASSEIANYGYSL.

The chain uses TRBV6-6 and TRBJ2-5; 12 nucleotides align to TRBD2. The CDR3 has 17 amino acids. V lost 6 bases, J lost 3 bases, and 11 bases stayed unmatched. Germline CDR1 reads MNHNY; CDR2 reads SVGAGI (reference sequence). The CDR3 is CASRPQGLAGLKETQYF. In DNA form, the CDR3 reads TGTGCCAGCAGGCCTCAAGGACTAGCGGGACTTAAAGAGACCCAGTACTTC.

This clonotype appeared a few times. A much larger clone differs from this one at a single base, so this may be a read error. The chain combines TRBV14 with TRBJ2-1; D is ambiguous. The length of the CDR3 is 13 residues. Per germline, CDR1 SGHDN and CDR2 FVKESK. The DNA of the CDR3 is TGTGTCAGCAGCCAAAACAGTTACAATGAGCAGTTCTTC. This codes for CVSSQNSYNEQFF.

With respect to this clonotype: Since a much larger clone is just one base distant, this may be a read error. The CDR3 end shows no conserved phenylalanine or tryptophan, and so a read error is likely. The chain recombines TRBV4-1 with TRBJ2-3; no definite D call. V was clipped by 0 bases and J by 7 bases, with 8 bases between them. The germline V gene encodes CDR1 MGHRA and CDR2 YSYEKL. The CDR3 has 13 amino acids. DNA of the CDR3: TGCGCCAGCAGCCAAGATCTGCCTAATACGCAGTATCTT. Protein sequence: CASSQDLPNTQYL.

With respect to this clonotype: At one boundary the junction diverges from the germline segment, which might be a read error. The V call is TRBV7-9, the J call TRBJ1-2, with D perhaps TRBD1 (6 bases). Germline CDR1 reads SEHNR; CDR2 reads FQNEAQ (reference sequence). This CDR3 is built from 13 residues. The CDR3 DNA follows: TGTGCCAGCAGTCCTACAGGGACCTATGACTACACCTTC. Protein product: CASSPTGTYDYTF. Full variable domain (outside the CDR3, taken from reference TRBV7-9 and TRBJ1-2): DTGVSQNPRHKITKRGQNVTFRCDPISEHNRLYWYRQTLGQGPEFLTYFQNEAQLEKSRLLSDRFSAERPKGSFSTLEIQRTEQGDSAMYLCASSPTGTYDYTFGSGTRLTVV.